This TCR beta chain was profiled in a study of molecular identifiers for immune sequencing clone quantification. Study-level results: Highly expanded clone sizes could be underestimated through barcode sharing by identical TCR molecules. The study reportedly detected spiked Jurkat TCR RNA from one cell among over 950,000 naive cells.

The CD8+CD4-CCR7+CD45RA+ phenotype defined the sorted naive CD8 T cells. A single record per CDR3 protein comes from TCRdb applying MiXCR to the PCR reads. Counted here are about 510,000 distinct CDR3 sequences, 20% to 25% occurring once; the ten biggest clones make up about 0.84%. On this clonotype: Antigen unknown.

The CDR3 extends over 15 amino acids. After removal of 10 bases from V and 1 base from J, the junction contained 8 bases not matched to a gene. The V gene's germline CDR1 is SNHLY and CDR2 FYNNEI. The V and J genes are TRBV2 and TRBJ1-5, with 9 bases identical to TRBD1. The sequenced sample consisted of naive CD8+ T cells from blood, with Jurkat cell RNA spiked in. This sample's subset: FACS-sorted CD8+CD4-CCR7+CD45RA+ naive T cells. The clonotype originates from a human donor in good health. Some libraries in this study had Jurkat cell RNA spiked in. The CDR3 sequence is CAIADGTGSNQPQHF. CDR3 DNA: TGTGCCATCGCGGACGGGACAGGGAGCAATCAGCCCCAGCATTTT.